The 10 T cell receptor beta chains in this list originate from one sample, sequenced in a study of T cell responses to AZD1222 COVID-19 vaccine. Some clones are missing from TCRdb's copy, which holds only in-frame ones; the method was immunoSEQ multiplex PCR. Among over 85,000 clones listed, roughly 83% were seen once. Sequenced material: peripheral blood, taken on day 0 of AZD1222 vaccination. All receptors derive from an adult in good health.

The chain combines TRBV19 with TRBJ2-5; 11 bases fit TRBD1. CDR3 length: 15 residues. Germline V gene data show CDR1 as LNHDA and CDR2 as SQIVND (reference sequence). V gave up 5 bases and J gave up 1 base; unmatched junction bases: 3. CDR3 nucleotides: TGTGCCAGTAGTGACGGACAGGGGGCCCAAGAGACCCAGTACTTC. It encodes CASSDGQGAQETQYF.

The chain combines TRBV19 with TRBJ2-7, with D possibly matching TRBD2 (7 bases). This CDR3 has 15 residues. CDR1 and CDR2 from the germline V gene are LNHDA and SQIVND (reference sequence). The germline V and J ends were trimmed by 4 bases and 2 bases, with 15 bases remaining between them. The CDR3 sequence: CASSTQGGGTYEQYF. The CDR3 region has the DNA TGTGCCAGTAGTACCCAGGGCGGGGGCACCTACGAGCAGTACTTC.

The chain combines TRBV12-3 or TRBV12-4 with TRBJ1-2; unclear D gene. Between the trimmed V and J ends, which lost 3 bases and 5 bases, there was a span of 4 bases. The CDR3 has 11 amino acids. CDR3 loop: CASSFGYGYTF. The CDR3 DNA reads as TGTGCCAGCAGTTTTGGTTATGGCTACACCTTC.

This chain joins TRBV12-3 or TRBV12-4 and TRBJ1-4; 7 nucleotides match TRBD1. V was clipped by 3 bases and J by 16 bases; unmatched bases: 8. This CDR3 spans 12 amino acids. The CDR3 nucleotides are TGTGCCAGCAGTTTCGACAGGGACTGGCGGTTTTTT. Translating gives CASSFDRDWRFF.

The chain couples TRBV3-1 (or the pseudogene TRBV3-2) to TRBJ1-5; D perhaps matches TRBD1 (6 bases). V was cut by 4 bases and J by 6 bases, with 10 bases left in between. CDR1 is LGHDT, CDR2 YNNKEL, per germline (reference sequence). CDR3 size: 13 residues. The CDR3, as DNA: TGTGCCAGCAGCCTTCAACAGGGTCAGCCCCAGCATTTT. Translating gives CASSLQQGQPQHF.

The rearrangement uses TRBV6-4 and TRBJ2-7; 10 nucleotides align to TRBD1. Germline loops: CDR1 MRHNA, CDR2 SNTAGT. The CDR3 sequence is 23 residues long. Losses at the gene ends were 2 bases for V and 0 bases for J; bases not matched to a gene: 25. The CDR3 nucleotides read TGTGCCAGCAGTGACCTTGGGACAGGGGTTTGGTGTGGGCCATTTTGGAGCTCCTACGAGCAGTACTTC. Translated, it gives CASSDLGTGVWCGPFWSSYEQYF.

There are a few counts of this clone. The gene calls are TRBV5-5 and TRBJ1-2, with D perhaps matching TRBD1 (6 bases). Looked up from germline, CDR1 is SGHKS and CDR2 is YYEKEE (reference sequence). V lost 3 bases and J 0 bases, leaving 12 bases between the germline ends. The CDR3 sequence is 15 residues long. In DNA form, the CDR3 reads TGTGCCAGCAGCTCGGGACAACTAGCTAACTATGGCTACACCTTC. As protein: CASSSGQLANYGYTF.

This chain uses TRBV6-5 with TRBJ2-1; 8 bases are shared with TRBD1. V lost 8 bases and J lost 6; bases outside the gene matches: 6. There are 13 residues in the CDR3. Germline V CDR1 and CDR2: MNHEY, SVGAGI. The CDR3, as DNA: TGTGCCAGCCTGGGGACAGGCCTCAATGAGCAGTTCTTC. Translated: CASLGTGLNEQFF.

CDR3 sequence reads: CASSQGLGQGNTYNQPQHF. Written as DNA, the CDR3 is TGTGCCAGCAGCCAAGGTTTGGGACAGGGTAATACCTACAATCAGCCCCAGCATTTT. The V call is TRBV3-1 (or the pseudogene TRBV3-2), the J call TRBJ1-5; 9 positions match TRBD1. There are 19 residues in the CDR3. V lost 1 base and J lost 3; bases outside the gene matches: 13. The germline gives CDR1 LGHDT, CDR2 YNNKEL (reference sequence).

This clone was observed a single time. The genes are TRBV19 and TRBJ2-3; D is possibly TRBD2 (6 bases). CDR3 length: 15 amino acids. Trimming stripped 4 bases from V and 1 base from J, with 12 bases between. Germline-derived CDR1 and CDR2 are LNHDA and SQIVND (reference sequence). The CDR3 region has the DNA TGTGCCAGTAGTAGGAGGGCTGACGGCACAGATACGCAGTATTTT. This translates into CASSRRADGTDTQYF. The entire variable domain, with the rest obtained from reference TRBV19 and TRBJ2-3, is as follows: DGGITQSPKYLFRKEGQNVTLSCEQNLNHDAMYWYRQDPGQGLRLIYYSQIVNDFQKGDIAEGYSVSREKKESFPLTVTSAQKNPTAFYLCASSRRADGTDTQYFGPGTRLTVL.